This TCR beta chain was retrieved from a study of cytomegalovirus exposure and HLA in healthy donors. Overall study findings and caveats: When presence/absence was analysed, sequencing depth was taken to be roughly uniform across donors.

The CDR3 totals 14 residues. CDR1 is SNHLY and CDR2 is FYNNEI in the germline V gene. In regard to this clone: What it binds is unknown. One end of the junction is discordant with germline, which a read error may explain. Other DNA variants within this sample encode the same CDR3.

The PCR employed 60 Vbeta primers together with 13 Jbeta primers. Method: immunoSEQ multiplex PCR; TCRdb's copy keeps in-frame clones and lacks some. This sample carries about 280,000 clones, approximately 90% of them seen once, and the ten largest clones take roughly 2.1%. Specimen: PBMCs. This chain uses TRBV2 with TRBJ1-6; a possible D gene is TRBD1 (5 bases). This clonotype was obtained from a woman aged 18-30 years in good health and CMV-seronegative. CDR3 DNA: TGTGCCAGCAGCGTCGGGGACTATAATTCCCCCCTCCACTTT. This gives the protein CASSVGDYNSPLHF.